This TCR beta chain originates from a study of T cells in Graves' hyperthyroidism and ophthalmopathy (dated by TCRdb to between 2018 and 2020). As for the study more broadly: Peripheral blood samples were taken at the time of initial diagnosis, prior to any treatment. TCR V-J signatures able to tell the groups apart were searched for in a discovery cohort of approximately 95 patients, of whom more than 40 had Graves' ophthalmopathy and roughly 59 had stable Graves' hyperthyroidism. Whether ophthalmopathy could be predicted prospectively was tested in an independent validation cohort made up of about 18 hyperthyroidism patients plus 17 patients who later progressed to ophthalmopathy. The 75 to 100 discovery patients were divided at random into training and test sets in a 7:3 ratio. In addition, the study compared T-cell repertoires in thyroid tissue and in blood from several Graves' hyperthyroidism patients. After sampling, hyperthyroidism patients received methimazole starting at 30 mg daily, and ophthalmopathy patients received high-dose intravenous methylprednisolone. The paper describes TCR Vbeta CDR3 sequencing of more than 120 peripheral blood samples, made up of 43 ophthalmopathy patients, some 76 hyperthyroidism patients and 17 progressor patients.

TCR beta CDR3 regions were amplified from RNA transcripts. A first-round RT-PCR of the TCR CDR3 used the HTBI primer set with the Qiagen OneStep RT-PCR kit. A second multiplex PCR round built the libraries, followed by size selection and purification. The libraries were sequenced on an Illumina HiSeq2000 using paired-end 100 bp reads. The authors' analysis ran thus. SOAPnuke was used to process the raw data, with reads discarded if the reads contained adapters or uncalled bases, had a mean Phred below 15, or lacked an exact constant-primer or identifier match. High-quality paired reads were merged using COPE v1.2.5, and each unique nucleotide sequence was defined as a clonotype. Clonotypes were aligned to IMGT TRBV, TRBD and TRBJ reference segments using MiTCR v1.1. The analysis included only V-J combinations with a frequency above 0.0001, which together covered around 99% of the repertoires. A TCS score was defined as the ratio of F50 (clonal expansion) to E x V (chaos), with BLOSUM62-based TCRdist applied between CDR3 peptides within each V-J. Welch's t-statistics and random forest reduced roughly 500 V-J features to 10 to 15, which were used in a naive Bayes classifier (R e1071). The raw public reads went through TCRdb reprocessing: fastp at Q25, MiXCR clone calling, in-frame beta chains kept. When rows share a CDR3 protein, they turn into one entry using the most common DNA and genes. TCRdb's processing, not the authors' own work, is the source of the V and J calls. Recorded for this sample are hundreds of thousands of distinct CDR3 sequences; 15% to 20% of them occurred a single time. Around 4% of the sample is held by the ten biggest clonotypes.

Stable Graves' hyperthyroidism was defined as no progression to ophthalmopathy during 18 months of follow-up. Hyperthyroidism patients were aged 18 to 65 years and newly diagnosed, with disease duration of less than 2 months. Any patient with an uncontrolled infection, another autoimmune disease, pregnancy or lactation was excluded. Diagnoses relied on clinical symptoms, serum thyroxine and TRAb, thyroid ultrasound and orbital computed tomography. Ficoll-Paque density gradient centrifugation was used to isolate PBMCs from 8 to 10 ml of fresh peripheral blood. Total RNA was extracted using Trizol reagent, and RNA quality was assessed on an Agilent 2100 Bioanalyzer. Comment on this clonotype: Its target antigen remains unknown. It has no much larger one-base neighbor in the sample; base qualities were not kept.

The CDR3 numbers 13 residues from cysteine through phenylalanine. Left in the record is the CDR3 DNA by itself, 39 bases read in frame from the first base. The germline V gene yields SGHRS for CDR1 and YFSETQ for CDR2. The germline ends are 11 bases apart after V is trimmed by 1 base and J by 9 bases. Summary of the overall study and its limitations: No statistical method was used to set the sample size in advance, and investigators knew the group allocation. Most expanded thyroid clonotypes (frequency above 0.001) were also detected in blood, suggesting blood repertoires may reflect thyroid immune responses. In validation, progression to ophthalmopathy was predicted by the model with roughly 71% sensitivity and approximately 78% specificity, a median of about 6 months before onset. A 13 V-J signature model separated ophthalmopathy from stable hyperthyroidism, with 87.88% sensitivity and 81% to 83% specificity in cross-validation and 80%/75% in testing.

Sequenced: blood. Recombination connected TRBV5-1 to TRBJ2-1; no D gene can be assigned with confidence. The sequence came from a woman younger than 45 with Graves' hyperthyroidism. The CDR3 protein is CASSLIWGAEQFF. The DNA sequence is TGCGCCAGCAGCTTGATCTGGGGTGCTGAGCAGTTCTTC.